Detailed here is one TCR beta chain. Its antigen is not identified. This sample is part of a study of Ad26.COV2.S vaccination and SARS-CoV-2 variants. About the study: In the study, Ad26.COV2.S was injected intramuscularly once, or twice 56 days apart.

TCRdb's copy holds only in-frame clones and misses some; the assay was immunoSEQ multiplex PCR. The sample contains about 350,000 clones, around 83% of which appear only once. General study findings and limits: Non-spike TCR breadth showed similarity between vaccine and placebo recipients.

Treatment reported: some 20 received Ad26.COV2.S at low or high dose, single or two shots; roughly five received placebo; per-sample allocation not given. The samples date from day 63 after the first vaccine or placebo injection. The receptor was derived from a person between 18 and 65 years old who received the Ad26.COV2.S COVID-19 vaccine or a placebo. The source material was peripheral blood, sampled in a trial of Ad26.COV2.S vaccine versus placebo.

The CDR3 loop is CAWSVLTGGQEAFF. CDR3 sequence (DNA): TGTGCCTGGAGTGTACTTACAGGGGGACAAGAAGCTTTCTTT. The V and J genes are TRBV30 and TRBJ1-1; 8 bases line up with TRBD1. V shed 0 bases and J 8 bases; nucleotides not matched to a gene: 8. Looked up from germline, CDR1 is GTSNPN and CDR2 is SVGIG (reference sequence). The CDR3 has 14 amino acids.